Listed below are T cell receptor beta chains from one sample, sequenced in a study of blood T cell repertoires in COVID-19. Assay used: immunoSEQ multiplex PCR; TCRdb lists only in-frame clones, some missing. The sample consists of approximately 290,000 clones, 84% of them appearing once. Sequencing was performed on peripheral blood. These receptors all come from a person between 65 and 79 years old with COVID-19, enrolled during active disease. The CDR3 runs from the conserved cysteine through the conserved F or W. The D gene is left open where the match is weak. Only part of the rows carry a size: once, few, many, or a class if the clone is expanded.

-	TRBD1	TRBV4-1	TRBJ2-7	TGCGCCAGCAGCCAAGATCTTCTCTGGACAGGGGGCAGGAACGAGCAGTACTTC	CASSQDLLWTGGRNEQYF
-	TRBD1	TRBV12-5	TRBJ1-1	TGTGCTAGTGGTTTGGCAGGGGGCACTGAAGCTTTCTTT	CASGLAGGTEAFF
-	-	TRBV6-1	TRBJ2-7	TGTGCCAGCAGTGAATATTCGGGCAGGGCCTACGAGCAGTACTTC	CASSEYSGRAYEQYF
-	-	TRBV30	TRBJ2-3	TGTGCCTGGAAACTAACTAGTGGGATGACAGATACGCAGTATTTT	CAWKLTSGMTDTQYF
-	TRBD1	TRBV18	TRBJ1-6	TGTGCCAGCTCCCAATACAGGGGCTATAATTCACCCCTCCACTTT	CASSQYRGYNSPLHF
-	-	TRBV10-3	TRBJ1-2	TGTGCCATCAGTGAGTTCGACAGCCCCGCGAACTATGGCTACACCTTC	CAISEFDSPANYGYTF
-	-	TRBV4-1	TRBJ1-3	TGCGCCAGCAGCCAACTAACGTCAGGGGTTCCTGGAAACACCATATATTTT	CASSQLTSGVPGNTIYF
-	-	TRBV5-6	TRBJ1-3	TGTGCCAGCAGCTCGGACAAGGTCTCTGGAAACACCATATATTTT	CASSSDKVSGNTIYF
once	TRBD1	TRBV5-1	TRBJ2-5	TGCGCCAGCAGCTTGGTAGGGACAGGAGAAGAGACCCAGTACTTC	CASSLVGTGEETQYF
-	-	TRBV30	TRBJ1-2	TGTGCCTGGAGAACGGGTTTGGGCTATGGCTACACCTTC	CAWRTGLGYGYTF
-	TRBD2	TRBV11-3	TRBJ2-1	TGTGCCAGCAGCCCGTCTGGATTGGCGGGGGCCTACAATGAGCAGTTCTTC	CASSPSGLAGAYNEQFF
-	-	TRBV5-4	TRBJ2-3	TGTGCCAGCAGCGTGCGGGCGAGGGCAGATACGCAGTATTTT	CASSVRARADTQYF
-	TRBD2	TRBV7-2	TRBJ2-5	TGTGCCAGCAGTCCGGGACTAGAAGAGACCCAGTACTTC	CASSPGLEETQYF
-	TRBD2	TRBV7-2	TRBJ2-2	TGTGCCAGCAGCTTAGCCCCGTCGGGGGGGCCGTGGACCGGGGAGCTGTTTTTT	CASSLAPSGGPWTGELFF
once	TRBD1	TRBV29-1	TRBJ2-5	TGCAGCGGGGGACAGTGGGAGACCCAGTACTTC	CSGGQWETQYF